Below are 11 T cell receptor beta chains sequenced from a single sample in a study of blood T cell repertoires in COVID-19. Libraries were prepared by immunoSEQ multiplex PCR; TCRdb keeps only in-frame clonotypes and omits some of them. Here the sample spans approximately 59,000 clones, approximately 82% being singletons. Sample: peripheral blood. Receptors were obtained from a woman of 80 years or more with acute or convalescent COVID-19.

CDR3 bases: TGTGCCAGCCGGCGCAGGCGGGCGGCTGGAAACACCATATATTTT. Amino acid sequence: CASRRRRAAGNTIYF. The gene calls are TRBV6-5 and TRBJ1-3; D gene uncertain. Trimming stripped 8 bases from V and 2 bases from J, with 16 bases between. CDR1 is MNHEY, CDR2 SVGAGI, per germline. The CDR3 is 15 amino acids.

This chain uses TRBV11-2 with TRBJ2-7; D is unresolved. The CDR3 extends over 17 amino acids. The germline V and J ends were trimmed by 6 bases and 0 bases, with 21 bases remaining between them. Germline V CDR1 and CDR2: SGHAT, FQNNGV. The CDR3 DNA follows: TGTGCCAGCAGTTTTCGAGGCGGTCGCGGAAGCTCCTACGAGCAGTACTTC. Its protein is CASSFRGGRGSSYEQYF.

The chain is built from TRBV6-5 and TRBJ2-2; TRBD1 matches at 9 bases. The germline V gene has CDR1 MNHEY and CDR2 SVGAGI. V lost 6 bases, J lost 0 bases, and 2 bases stayed unmatched. CDR3 length: 15 amino acids. CDR3 nucleotides: TGTGCCAGCAGCAGGGACAGGGCGAACACCGGGGAGCTGTTTTTT. This sequence encodes CASSRDRANTGELFF.

The V call is TRBV3-1 (or the pseudogene TRBV3-2), the J call TRBJ2-7; a weak D match, TRBD2 (5 bases). Per the germline V gene, CDR1 is LGHDT and CDR2 is YNNKEL (reference sequence). Trimming took 2 bases from V and 7 from J, leaving 24 bases between them. This CDR3 is 17 amino acids long. Written as DNA, the CDR3 is TGTGCCAGCAGCCAACCTTGTCTAGCCCTGCTCAGCCTAGAGCAGTACTTC. Protein sequence: CASSQPCLALLSLEQYF.

The chain is built from TRBV4-2 and TRBJ2-1; D is possibly TRBD2 (7 bases). This CDR3 is 16 amino acids long. V was pared by 4 bases and J by 4 bases, with 17 bases between. CDR1 and CDR2 (germline): LGHNA, YNFKEQ. The CDR3 loop is CASSPQMGGPYNEQFF. As DNA, the CDR3 is TGTGCCAGCAGCCCCCAGATGGGGGGGCCATACAATGAGCAGTTCTTC.

The V gene is TRBV12-3 or TRBV12-4, the J gene TRBJ1-2; a weak D match, TRBD1 (6 bases). This CDR3 is built from 13 residues. The V end was cut by 3 bases, the J end by 6 bases, with 11 bases between. The chain's CDR3 is CASSFSRGNGYTF. The CDR3 bases are TGTGCCAGCAGTTTTAGCAGGGGAAATGGCTACACCTTC.

The table lists this clone with a few counts. The CDR3 DNA follows: TGTGCCAGCAGCACCGACAGGGGAGAGGAAAAACTGTTTTTT. Amino acids: CASSTDRGEEKLFF. The chain joins TRBV7-9 to TRBJ1-4, with 8 bases identical to TRBD1. CDR1 and CDR2 from the germline V gene are SEHNR and FQNEAQ (reference sequence). V was pared by 5 bases and J by 8 bases, with 7 bases of the junction left unmatched. The CDR3 length is 14 residues.

This chain joins TRBV11-2 and TRBJ1-6; D unclear. Germline V lookup: CDR1 SGHAT, CDR2 FQNNGV. The CDR3 runs to 15 residues. V lost 5 bases to trimming and J lost 3 bases, with 11 bases between them. The CDR3 loop is CASSNRLSYNSPLHF. CDR3 DNA sequence: TGTGCCAGCAGCAACCGACTGAGCTATAATTCACCCCTCCACTTT.

The chain uses TRBV20-1 and TRBJ2-5, with a weak D call TRBD1 (5 bases). The germline CDR1 and CDR2 sequences are DFQATT and SNEGSKA (reference sequence). This CDR3 is built from 15 residues. V lost 3 bases and J 4 bases, leaving 18 bases between the germline ends. CDR3 sequence: CSASNTWGRTETQYF. In DNA form, the CDR3 reads TGCAGTGCTAGTAACACATGGGGCCGGACAGAGACCCAGTACTTC.

This clone was counted only a few times. The chain links TRBV7-2 to TRBJ2-1; D is uncertain. This CDR3 contains 14 residues. Trimming stripped 1 base from V and 3 bases from J, with 7 bases between. CDR1 SGHTA and CDR2 FQGNSA come from the germline V gene. The CDR3 protein is CASSLVPGYNEQFF. The CDR3 nucleotides read TGTGCCAGCAGCTTAGTCCCGGGCTACAATGAGCAGTTCTTC.

J is TRBJ1-2 and V is TRBV5-4; maybe TRBD1 (6 bases). Trimming removed 7 bases from V and 2 bases from J, with 15 bases in between. The CDR3 length is 14 residues. The V gene's germline CDR1 is SGHNT and CDR2 YYREEE (reference sequence). CDR3 amino acids: CASRYRGMNYGYTF. The CDR3 coding sequence is TGTGCCAGCCGCTATAGGGGGATGAACTATGGCTACACCTTC.